One TCR beta chain is described in this entry. Its cognate antigen is unknown. From RNA, the CDR3 regions of TCR beta chains were amplified and sequenced. The library came from an HTBI-primed first-round RT-PCR and a second-round multiplex PCR. TCRdb independently ran MiXCR on the multiplex PCR reads; one entry per CDR3 protein. The sample shows some 160,000 distinct CDR3 sequences, about two fifths of them seen only once. The source of the sample is a study of Graves' ophthalmopathy and Graves' hyperthyroidism. General study findings and limits: Sensitivity of approximately 66% and specificity of less than 75% were achieved by the model that predicted ophthalmopathy progression. Most thyroid-expanded clonotypes exceeding 0.001 frequency were also found in blood.

Having ophthalmopathy, the donors showed moderate-to-severe activity, CAS ≥3 and NOSPECS ≥4, with disease lasting under 3 months. No donor had other autoimmune disease, uncontrolled infection, pregnancy or lactation. CDR1 and CDR2 (germline): MNHNS, SASEGT. V was clipped by 5 bases and J by 6 bases, with 13 bases between them. The CDR3 covers 13 residues. This rearrangement joins TRBV6-1 to TRBJ1-2; a possible D gene is TRBD1 (5 bases). The source of this sequence is a man under 40 with Graves' ophthalmopathy. Sequenced: peripheral blood. The CDR3 bases are TGTGCCAGCAGTCCCTCAGGGAGAGATGGCTACACCTTC. Protein sequence: CASSPSGRDGYTF.